A selection of T cell receptor beta chains follows, all from one sample in a study of CD8 T cells in ankylosing spondylitis. TCRdb ran MiXCR on the 5' RACE reads and lists one entry per CDR3 protein. Found here are over 130,000 distinct CDR3 sequences, approximately 44% of them singletons; the top ten hold roughly 15%. Sequencing was done on a sample of synovial fluid, either unsorted or a sorted T cell fraction (not recorded which). All receptors come from a male donor with ankylosing spondylitis. Each CDR3 is given with its conserved first and last residue. D genes are given only for firm matches. Clone size is stated in some rows and not others, as once, few, many or a class when expanded.

J gene | clone size | V gene | D gene | CDR3 DNA | CDR3 protein
TRBJ2-5 | . | TRBV12-3/TRBV12-4 | . | TGTGCCAGCAGTACATGGTACCAAGAGACCCAGTACTTC | CASSTWYQETQYF
TRBJ2-7 | . | TRBV12-3/TRBV12-4 | . | TGTGCCAGCAGTTTAGCGCTATCCTCCTACGAGCAGTACTTC | CASSLALSSYEQYF
TRBJ1-4 | . | TRBV9 | . | TGTGCCAGCAGCTCAGGGTCCTTTAATGAAAAACTGTTTTTT | CASSSGSFNEKLFF
TRBJ1-1 | . | TRBV7-9 | . | TGTGCCAGCAGCCTTAGTTCGGGTTACACTGAAGCTTTCTTT | CASSLSSGYTEAFF
TRBJ2-1 | few | TRBV12-3/TRBV12-4 | TRBD1 | TGTGCCAGCAGGGGGACAGGGGTAGCTCAGTCCTCCTACAATGAGCAGTTCTTC | CASRGTGVAQSSYNEQFF
TRBJ2-3 | many | TRBV4-2 | . | TGTGCCAGCAGCCAGGACTTGGGGGGTCCGGAGTATTTT | CASSQDLGGPEYF
TRBJ2-7 | . | TRBV25-1 | . | TGTGCCAGCAGTGAATGGGGATCCTACGAGCAGTACTTC | CASSEWGSYEQYF
TRBJ1-2 | . | TRBV7-9 | . | TGTGCCAGCAAGGGGGGAAGCTATGGCTACACCTTC | CASKGGSYGYTF
TRBJ1-5 | many | TRBV12-3/TRBV12-4 | TRBD1 | TGTGCCAGCAGTTCGACAGGGCCGGGGGGCAATCAGCCCCAGCATTTT | CASSSTGPGGNQPQHF
TRBJ2-7 | . | TRBV9 | TRBD2 | TGTGCCAGCAGCGACTCCGGGACTAGCGGGAGCGAGCAGTACTTC | CASSDSGTSGSEQYF
TRBJ1-1 | . | TRBV7-9 | . | TGTGCCAGCAGCCTGGTATTTAGGGGAACTGAAGCTTTCTTT | CASSLVFRGTEAFF
TRBJ1-1 | . | TRBV20-1 | . | TGCAGTGCTAGTCGCGGCGACAGCGGAACTGAAGCTTTCTTT | CSASRGDSGTEAFF
TRBJ2-1 | few | TRBV6-1 | . | TGTGCCGTCCACTGGGGGACGGACTACAATGAGCAGTTCTTC | CAVHWGTDYNEQFF
TRBJ2-1 | . | TRBV12-3/TRBV12-4 | . | TGTGCCAGCAGTTCAACAGAGGTCAATGAGCAGTTCTTC | CASSSTEVNEQFF
TRBJ2-7 | . | TRBV15 | . | TGTGCCACCAGCAGAGGGCCGCGGGTAAACGAGCAGTACTTC | CATSRGPRVNEQYF
TRBJ2-7 | many | TRBV5-4 | TRBD2 | TGTGCCAGCAGCTATGCGGGAGGGCCCTCGGACGAGCAGTACTTC | CASSYAGGPSDEQYF
TRBJ2-2 | . | TRBV4-1 | . | TGCGCCAGCACCCACAGAGGCGGGGAGCTGTTTTTT | CASTHRGGELFF
TRBJ2-3 | . | TRBV6-1 | TRBD2 | TGTGCCAGCAGTCCCGGGACTAGCGGGGGGCGGGGTACGCAGTATTTT | CASSPGTSGGRGTQYF
TRBJ2-1 | few | TRBV12-3/TRBV12-4 | . | TGTGCCAGCAGCCTCCTTCCCCCGGGGGTCTACAATGAGCAGTTCTTC | CASSLLPPGVYNEQFF
TRBJ2-7 | . | TRBV21-1 | . | TGTGCCAGCAGCAATCTGTACGAGCAGTACTTC | CASSNLYEQYF
TRBJ2-1 | . | TRBV7-9 | . | TGTGCCAGCAGCTTAAACCGGTTCGGGTACAATGAGCAGTTCTTC | CASSLNRFGYNEQFF
TRBJ2-2 | many | TRBV2 | TRBD2 | TGTGCCAGCAGTGAAGCGCCCGTATTATCCGGGACTAGCGGGATCCCCCACAACACCGGGGAGCTGTTTTTT | CASSEAPVLSGTSGIPHNTGELFF
TRBJ1-2 | many | TRBV28 | . | TGTGCCAGCAGTTTATTAGCCGGGGGGGGAGGATTAAACTATGGCTACACCTTC | CASSLLAGGGGLNYGYTF
TRBJ2-3 | . | TRBV12-3/TRBV12-4 | TRBD2 | TGTGCCAGCAGTTTAGGCCCCCTTCTAGCGGGGTTATATACGCAGTATTTT | CASSLGPLLAGLYTQYF
TRBJ2-1 | few | TRBV29-1 | . | TGCAGCGTTAACAGGGCCTCCTACAATGAGCAGTTCTTC | CSVNRASYNEQFF
TRBJ1-2 | few | TRBV12-3/TRBV12-4 | TRBD1 | TGTGCCAGCAGTGCCACGACAGGGTTCTTCAGCTACACCTTC | CASSATTGFFSYTF
TRBJ2-3 | . | TRBV6-1 | . | TGTGCCAGCAGTGACCACCGGGACGCTCTGTCAGATACGCAGTATTTT | CASSDHRDALSDTQYF
TRBJ1-2 | . | TRBV27 | . | TGTGCCAGCAGTCCCAATGAGAACGGGGACTTATATGGCTACACCTTC | CASSPNENGDLYGYTF
TRBJ2-2 | few | TRBV27 | . | TGTGCCAGCAGTTTATCGAATTACGGGGGGGAGCTGTTTTTT | CASSLSNYGGELFF
TRBJ2-3 | . | TRBV12-3/TRBV12-4 | TRBD1 | TGTGCCAGCAGCCTGACAGGGGGCCCAGATACGCAGTATTTT | CASSLTGGPDTQYF
TRBJ1-2 | few | TRBV12-3/TRBV12-4 | . | TGTGCCAGCACCCCAACATGGGGCACGGAAAACTATGGCTACACCTTC | CASTPTWGTENYGYTF
TRBJ2-1 | . | TRBV12-3/TRBV12-4 | . | TGTGCCAGCAGTTTAGAGGCTAGTCATCCCTACAATGAGCAGTTCTTC | CASSLEASHPYNEQFF
TRBJ2-3 | few | TRBV7-3 | . | TGTGCCAGCAGCTTAGGAGGGCTGGATACGCAGTATTTT | CASSLGGLDTQYF
TRBJ2-7 | . | TRBV3-1 | . | TGTGCCAGCAGCCAAGTATCTGGGGGCCGAGCCTACGAGCAGTACTTC | CASSQVSGGRAYEQYF
TRBJ2-7 | . | TRBV7-9 | TRBD1 | TGTGCCAGCAGCTCGACAGGGGCCAACTCCTACGAGCAGTACTTC | CASSSTGANSYEQYF
TRBJ2-1 | few | TRBV4-1 | . | TGCGCCAGCAGCCAAGATACGGAAAGCTCCTACAATGAGCAGTTCTTC | CASSQDTESSYNEQFF
TRBJ2-1 | few | TRBV12-3/TRBV12-4 | . | TGTGCCAGCAGCTACCGTGGGGGGTACAATGAGCAGTTCTTC | CASSYRGGYNEQFF
TRBJ2-7 | few | TRBV10-3 | . | TGTGCCATCAGTGAGGGACGGGGCTTCTACGAGCAGTACTTC | CAISEGRGFYEQYF
TRBJ1-1 | . | TRBV7-3 | . | TGTGCCAGCAGCTTTGGGGCAGAGGGCACTGAAGCTTTCTTT | CASSFGAEGTEAFF
TRBJ2-1 | once | TRBV13 | TRBD1 | TGTGCCAGCAGCCAAGCGCGGACAGGCCTATACAATGAGCAGTTCTTC | CASSQARTGLYNEQFF
TRBJ2-1 | . | TRBV5-1 | TRBD2 | TGCGCCAGCAGCTTGGTCGGGAGGTCCTACAATGAGCAGTTCTTC | CASSLVGRSYNEQFF
TRBJ2-1 | . | TRBV7-2 | . | TGTGCCAGCAGTCGCCGACTCGCCGGGCCCTACAATGAGCAGTTCTTC | CASSRRLAGPYNEQFF
TRBJ2-7 | . | TRBV7-6 | . | TGTGCCAGCAGCTTAGTGGGGCGAGGGGAGCAGTACTTC | CASSLVGRGEQYF
TRBJ2-1 | . | TRBV6-2/TRBV6-3 | . | TGTGCCAGCAGTCAGGGACTTCGGGAGCAGTTCTTC | CASSQGLREQFF
TRBJ2-3 | few | TRBV28 | . | TGTGCCAGCAGTTTATCCGGGGTACGTCGGCGGGGAGACACAGATACGCAGTATTTT | CASSLSGVRRRGDTDTQYF
TRBJ1-6 | . | TRBV6-2/TRBV6-3 | TRBD1 | TGTGCCAGCAGTTACTTATATCGGGACAGACCCCCCGGAGATAATTCACCCCTCCACTTT | CASSYLYRDRPPGDNSPLHF
TRBJ1-1 | . | TRBV10-3 | . | TGTGCCATCAGTGAGAGGGTGGCCACTGAAGCTTTCTTT | CAISERVATEAFF
TRBJ1-2 | . | TRBV5-1 | . | TGCGCCAGCAGCCCCTGGATCTGGGGAAAGCCCTTCTATGGCTACACCTTC | CASSPWIWGKPFYGYTF
TRBJ2-7 | . | TRBV10-3 | . | TGTGCCATCAGTGCGCCAGGGAACTCCTACGAGCAGTACTTC | CAISAPGNSYEQYF
TRBJ1-2 | . | TRBV7-9 | TRBD1 | TGTGCCAGCAGCTTAGTAGGGGGCGACACCAACTATGGCTACACCTTC | CASSLVGGDTNYGYTF
TRBJ2-1 | . | TRBV10-3 | TRBD2 | TGTGCCAACAGCCGTAGCGGGGGGGTCATGAACAATGAGCAGTTCTTC | CANSRSGGVMNNEQFF
TRBJ1-2 | . | TRBV30 | . | TGTGCCTCCTCCCGGGACATATCCTATGGCTACACCTTC | CASSRDISYGYTF
TRBJ2-1 | . | TRBV20-1 | TRBD2 | TGCAGTGCTAGAGGTCCCGGGACTAGTACCGATGAGCAGTTCTTC | CSARGPGTSTDEQFF
TRBJ2-1 | . | TRBV3-1 | TRBD2 | TGTGCCAGCAGCCTCCTAGCGGGGGGCCACAATGAGCAGTTCTTC | CASSLLAGGHNEQFF